The T cell receptor beta chain described here comes from a study of cytomegalovirus exposure and HLA in healthy donors. Study details: The same platform was used for the 120 or so validation repertoires as for the roughly 660 first-cohort repertoires, as reported in a later analysis.

Points from the study as a whole: Testing in vitro showed three CMV-associated chains specific for CMV antigens. The authors listed 150 to 200 TCR beta chains as cytomegalovirus-associated. In a later analysis, first-cohort TCR clusters were found to tend to co-occur in the approximately 120 validation repertoires.

For this clone: Its antigen is not identified.

The repertoire was sequenced with immunoSEQ multiplex PCR; TCRdb's copy has only in-frame clones and lacks some. Here the sample spans approximately 100,000 clones, 88% being singletons. Material for sequencing was PBMCs. The clonotype originates from a woman aged 18-29 years in good health and CMV-seropositive.

CDR3 nucleotides: TGTGCCACCCGGACAGGGCCCTACGAGCAGTACTTC. Residues: CATRTGPYEQYF. This chain connects TRBV6-6 to TRBJ2-7; 8 nucleotides align to TRBD1. This CDR3 comprises 12 residues. Trimming took 10 bases from V and 2 from J; bases not matched to a gene: 4. The germline V gene has CDR1 MNHNY and CDR2 SVGAGI (reference sequence).